Described below is a single T cell receptor (beta chain) sequence and its context. RNA, at roughly 0.45 to 1 ug, was reverse transcribed with random hexamers. TCRdb passed the immunoSEQ multiplex PCR reads through MiXCR, listing each CDR3 protein once. The sample contains 130,000 or so distinct CDR3 sequences, 75% to 90% of which appear only once. The CDR3 runs to 16 residues. The ends were cut back, 5 bases at V and 5 bases at J, with 21 bases in the middle. Per germline, CDR1 PRHDT and CDR2 FYEKMQ (reference sequence). This entry comes from a study of CD8 T cells in Susac syndrome. This receptor was obtained from a human donor with multiple sclerosis. Sequenced input: CD8+ T cells from PBMCs. This chain links TRBV13 with TRBJ2-5; D is ambiguous. The DNA for the CDR3 is TGTGCCAGCAGCCTCTCCCGGACGGCCCATGAGGAGACCCAGTACTTC. Protein: CASSLSRTAHEETQYF.